These T cell receptor beta chains were read from a single sample in a study of response to subunit inactivated influenza vaccine. Each CDR3 protein is one row after TCRdb ran MiXCR on the RT-PCR reads. The sample has about 800,000 distinct CDR3 sequences; 21% are singletons. Here the sequenced sample was PBMCs from blood, taken about 5 days after vaccination. The receptors shown here come from a man aged 50-60 years who received an inactivated influenza vaccine. Each CDR3 is given with its conserved first and last residue. Each record gives: D gene, clone size, V gene, J gene, CDR3 DNA, CDR3 protein. The D gene is left open where the match is weak. The size entry is marked missing in some rows and otherwise reads once, few, many or a size class.

>-|-|TRBV20-1|TRBJ2-1
TGCAGTGCTAGTTATGGCCGGACACCTTACAATGAGCAGTTCTTC
CSASYGRTPYNEQFF
>TRBD1|-|TRBV11-2|TRBJ2-3
TGTGCCAGCAGCTTGTATGGACAGGGATTCACAGATACGCAGTATTTT
CASSLYGQGFTDTQYF
>TRBD1|-|TRBV2|TRBJ2-7
TGTGCCGTAATCCGGGACAGCTCCTACGAGCAGTACTTC
CAVIRDSSYEQYF
>-|few|TRBV5-1|TRBJ1-1
TGCGCCAGCAGCATATCAGGGGTGGGGGCTGAAGCTTTCTTT
CASSISGVGAEAFF
>-|few|TRBV4-1|TRBJ2-3
TGCGCCAGCAGCCAAGTGCTCGGCACAGATACGCAGTATTTT
CASSQVLGTDTQYF
>TRBD1|many|TRBV28|TRBJ1-6
TGTGCCAGCAGTTTCACCGGGACAGCATATAATTCACCCCTCCACTTT
CASSFTGTAYNSPLHF
>TRBD2|few|TRBV7-2|TRBJ2-2
TGTGCCAGCAGCTTATCGGGACTAAGGAACACCGGGGAGCTGTTTTTT
CASSLSGLRNTGELFF
>TRBD2|few|TRBV11-2|TRBJ2-4
TGTGCCAGCAGCTTATCCCCGACTAGCGAGCACATTCAGTACTTC
CASSLSPTSEHIQYF
>-|few|TRBV4-1|TRBJ2-5
TGCGCCAGCAGCCAAGATGGGGCATGGAAAGAGACCCAGTACTTC
CASSQDGAWKETQYF
>TRBD2|-|TRBV10-3|TRBJ2-7
TGTGCCATCAGTGAGTCGTCCGTCCTTGGACTAGTACCCTACGAGCAGTACTTC
CAISESSVLGLVPYEQYF
>-|few|TRBV7-9|TRBJ1-2
TGTGCCAGCAGCTTAACGGGGACGTCTTTAGATGGCTACACCTTC
CASSLTGTSLDGYTF
>TRBD1|-|TRBV6-1|TRBJ2-1
TGTGCCTGCCCGGACAGGGTAAGCAATGAGCAGTTCTTC
CACPDRVSNEQFF
>-|-|TRBV27|TRBJ2-7
TGTGCCAGCAGTTCCCCGGAGAGCTCCTACGAGCAGTACTTC
CASSSPESSYEQYF
>-|-|TRBV29-1|TRBJ1-1
TGCAGCGTTGGAGGGGTTCCCAGCACTGAAGCTTTCTTT
CSVGGVPSTEAFF
>TRBD1|-|TRBV5-6|TRBJ1-2
TGTGCCAGCAGCCCCCCCGGTGCGACAGGGGTTAGCTACACCTTC
CASSPPGATGVSYTF
>TRBD2|few|TRBV20-1|TRBJ2-7
TGCAGTGCTAGAGGGTGGGAGGGACTTACCGTTTACGAGCAGTACTTC
CSARGWEGLTVYEQYF
>-|-|TRBV7-2|TRBJ2-1
TGTGCCAGCAGACAGGACAGCTACAATGAGCAGTTCTTC
CASRQDSYNEQFF
>-|few|TRBV30|TRBJ2-5
TGTGCCTGGAGTAGACAGGTTCAAGAGACCCAGTACTTC
CAWSRQVQETQYF
>TRBD2|-|TRBV2|TRBJ2-2
TGTGCCAGCAGCAAAACCAGGACTAGCGGGATGAACACCGGGGAGCTGTTTTTT
CASSKTRTSGMNTGELFF
>-|many|TRBV18|TRBJ2-5
TGTGCCAGCAGTCCGAGAAACCAAGAGACCCAGTACTTC
CASSPRNQETQYF
>TRBD2|-|TRBV10-3|TRBJ2-2
TGTGCCATCAGTGATAGGGGACTAGCGGACACCGGGGAGCTGTTTTTT
CAISDRGLADTGELFF
>-|-|TRBV9|TRBJ2-5
TGTGCCAGCAGCGTAGGACTAACCGGACGGTTTCAAGAGACCCAGTACTTC
CASSVGLTGRFQETQYF
>-|many|TRBV10-3|TRBJ1-4
TGTGCCATCAGTGAGAAGCACGGCTATAATGAAAAACTGTTTTTT
CAISEKHGYNEKLFF
>-|few|TRBV6-5|TRBJ2-5
TGTGCCAGCAGTTACTCGTGGCAGATAGAGGGGAAAGAGACCCAGTACTTC
CASSYSWQIEGKETQYF
>-|-|TRBV28|TRBJ2-4
TGTGCCAGCAGTTTGACCCAGCTTGGCAAAAACATTCAGTACTTC
CASSLTQLGKNIQYF
>TRBD2|few|TRBV6-5|TRBJ2-7
TGTGCCAGCAGTTACCAAGCGGGAGCAGGTTCCGAGCAGTACTTC
CASSYQAGAGSEQYF
>TRBD1|-|TRBV10-3|TRBJ2-7
TGTGCCATCAGTGGATCGCCGGGACAGGAGTACTCCTACGAGCAGTACTTC
CAISGSPGQEYSYEQYF
>-|-|TRBV10-3|TRBJ2-5
TGTGCCATCAGCCTCGACAGGAAAGAGACCCAGTACTTC
CAISLDRKETQYF
>-|few|TRBV11-1|TRBJ2-5
TGTGCCAGCAGCTTCGGAGTTTGGACTCCCCAACGGGACCAAGAGACCCAGTACTTC
CASSFGVWTPQRDQETQYF
>TRBD1|-|TRBV12-3/TRBV12-4|TRBJ1-1
TGTGCCAGCAGTATGGGACAGATGAACACTGAAGCTTTCTTT
CASSMGQMNTEAFF
>-|-|TRBV11-2|TRBJ2-7
TGTGCCAGCAGCTTAGGTCAGGGGACCTCCTACGAGCAGTACTTC
CASSLGQGTSYEQYF
>-|-|TRBV9|TRBJ2-1
TGTGCCAGCAGCGCCCTATCGAGCTCCTACAATGAGCAGTTCTTC
CASSALSSSYNEQFF
>TRBD1|many|TRBV29-1|TRBJ2-7
TGCAGCGTGGAGACAGGGGGCAACGAGCAGTACTTC
CSVETGGNEQYF
>-|few|TRBV24-1|TRBJ2-1
TGTGCCACCAGTGACTTCAGGGCCTCCAATGAGCAGTTCTTC
CATSDFRASNEQFF
>-|few|TRBV6-1|TRBJ1-1
TGTGCCAGCAGCGACACGGGGCGATCTCGGGGGACTGAAGCTTTCTTT
CASSDTGRSRGTEAFF
>TRBD2|-|TRBV3-1|TRBJ2-7
TGTGCCAGCAGCCAAGGACTAGCGGGGGGATCACTTTCCTACGAGCAGTACTTC
CASSQGLAGGSLSYEQYF
>TRBD1|-|TRBV30|TRBJ1-2
TGTGCCTGGAGTGTACCGGACAGGGACTCTGGCTACACCTTC
CAWSVPDRDSGYTF
>-|few|TRBV28|TRBJ1-2
TGTGCCAGCAGTTCTCTGACTACCGGAGCCTCTGGCTACACCTTC
CASSSLTTGASGYTF
>-|-|TRBV11-2|TRBJ1-5
TGTGCCAGCAGCTTAGATCTCCCTCGGCCCCAGCATTTT
CASSLDLPRPQHF
>TRBD2|-|TRBV5-1|TRBJ2-1
TGCGCCAGCAGCTTGATGACGGGGGGGCACTACAATGAGCAGTTCTTC
CASSLMTGGHYNEQFF
>TRBD1|-|TRBV6-5|TRBJ2-5
TGTGCCAGCAGTTACTCGATGAACAGGGGAGAGACCCAGTACTTC
CASSYSMNRGETQYF
>-|few|TRBV29-1|TRBJ2-5
TGCAGCGTCGATACCGGGACTTGGTACCAAGAGACCCAGTACTTC
CSVDTGTWYQETQYF
>TRBD2|few|TRBV20-1|TRBJ2-1
TGCAGTGCCCAGACTAGCGGGCCCAATGAGCAGTTCTTC
CSAQTSGPNEQFF
>-|few|TRBV4-3|TRBJ1-5
TGCGCCAGCAGCCAAGAGGTGATGGGGGCCGGACAGCCCCAGCATTTT
CASSQEVMGAGQPQHF
>-|-|TRBV20-1|TRBJ2-7
TGCAGTGCTCCCGAACAGGGAAGGGGTTACGAGCAGTACTTC
CSAPEQGRGYEQYF
>-|-|TRBV27|TRBJ2-1
TGTGCCAGCAGTTGGACGGGTTCCTACAATGAGCAGTTCTTC
CASSWTGSYNEQFF